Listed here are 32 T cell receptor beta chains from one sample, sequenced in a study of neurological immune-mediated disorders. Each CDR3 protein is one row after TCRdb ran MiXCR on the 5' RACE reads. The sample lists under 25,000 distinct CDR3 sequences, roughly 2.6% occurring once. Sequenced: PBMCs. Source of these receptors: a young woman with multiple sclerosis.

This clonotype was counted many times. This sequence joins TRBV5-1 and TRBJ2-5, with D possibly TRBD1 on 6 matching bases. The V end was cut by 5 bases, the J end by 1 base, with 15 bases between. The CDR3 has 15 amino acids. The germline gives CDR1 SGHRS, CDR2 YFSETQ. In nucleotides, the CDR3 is TGCGCCAGCAGTTATACGCAGGGGTCCCAAGAGACCCAGTACTTC. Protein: CASSYTQGSQETQYF.

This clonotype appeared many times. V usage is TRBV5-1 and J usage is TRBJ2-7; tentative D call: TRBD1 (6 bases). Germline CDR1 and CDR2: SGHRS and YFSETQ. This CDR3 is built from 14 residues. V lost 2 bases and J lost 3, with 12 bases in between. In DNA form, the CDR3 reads TGCGCCAGCAGCTTCGAGACAGGCTTCTACGAGCAGTACTTC. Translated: CASSFETGFYEQYF.

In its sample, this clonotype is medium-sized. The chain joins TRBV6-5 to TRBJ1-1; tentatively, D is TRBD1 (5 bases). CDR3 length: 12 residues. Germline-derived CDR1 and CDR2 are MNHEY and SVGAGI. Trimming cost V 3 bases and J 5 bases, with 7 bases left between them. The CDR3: CASSYGGTEAFF. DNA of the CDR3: TGTGCCAGCAGTTATGGGGGGACTGAAGCTTTCTTT.

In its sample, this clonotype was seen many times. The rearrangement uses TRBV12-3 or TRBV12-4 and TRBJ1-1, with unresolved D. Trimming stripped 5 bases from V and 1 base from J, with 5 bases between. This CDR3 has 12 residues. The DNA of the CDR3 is TGTGCCAGCAGTCCACGGAACACTGAAGCTTTCTTT. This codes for CASSPRNTEAFF.

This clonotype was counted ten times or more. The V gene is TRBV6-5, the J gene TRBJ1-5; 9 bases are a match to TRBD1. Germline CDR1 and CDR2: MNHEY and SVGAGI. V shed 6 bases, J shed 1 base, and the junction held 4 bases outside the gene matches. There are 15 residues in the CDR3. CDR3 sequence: CASRKTGGSNQPQHF. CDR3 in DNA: TGTGCCAGCAGAAAGACAGGGGGGAGCAATCAGCCCCAGCATTTT.

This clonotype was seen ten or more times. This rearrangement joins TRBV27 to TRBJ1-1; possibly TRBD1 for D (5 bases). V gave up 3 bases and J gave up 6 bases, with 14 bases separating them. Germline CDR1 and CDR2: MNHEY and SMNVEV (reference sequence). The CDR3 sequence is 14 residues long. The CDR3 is CASSLGQGYAEAFF. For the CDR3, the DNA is TGTGCCAGCAGTTTGGGGCAGGGCTACGCTGAAGCTTTCTTT.

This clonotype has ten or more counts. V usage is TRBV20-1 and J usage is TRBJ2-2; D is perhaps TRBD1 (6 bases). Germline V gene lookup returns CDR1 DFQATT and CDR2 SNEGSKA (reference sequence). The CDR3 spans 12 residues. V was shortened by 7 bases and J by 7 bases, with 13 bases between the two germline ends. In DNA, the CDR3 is TGCAGTGGCCTGACAGGTGGCGGGGAGCTGTTTTTT. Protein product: CSGLTGGGELFF.

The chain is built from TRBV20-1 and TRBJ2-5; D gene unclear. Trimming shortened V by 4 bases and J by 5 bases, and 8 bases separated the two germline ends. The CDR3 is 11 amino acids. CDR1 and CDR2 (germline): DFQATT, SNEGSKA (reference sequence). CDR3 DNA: TGCAGTGCTACGGTCGGGGAGACCCAGTACTTC. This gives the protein CSATVGETQYF.

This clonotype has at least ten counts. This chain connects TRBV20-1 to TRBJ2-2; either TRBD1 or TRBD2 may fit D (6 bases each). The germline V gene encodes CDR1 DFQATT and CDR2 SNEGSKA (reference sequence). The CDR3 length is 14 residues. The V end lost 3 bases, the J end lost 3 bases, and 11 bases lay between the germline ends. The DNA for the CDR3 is TGCAGTGCTAGCCGGGGGCTGGACACCGGGGAGCTGTTTTTT. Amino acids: CSASRGLDTGELFF.

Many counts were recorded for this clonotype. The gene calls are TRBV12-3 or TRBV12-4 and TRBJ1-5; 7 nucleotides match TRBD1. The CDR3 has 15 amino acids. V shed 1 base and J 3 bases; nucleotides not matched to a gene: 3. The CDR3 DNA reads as TGTGCCAGCAGTTTAGTGACAGGGCCCAATCAGCCCCAGCATTTT. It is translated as CASSLVTGPNQPQHF.

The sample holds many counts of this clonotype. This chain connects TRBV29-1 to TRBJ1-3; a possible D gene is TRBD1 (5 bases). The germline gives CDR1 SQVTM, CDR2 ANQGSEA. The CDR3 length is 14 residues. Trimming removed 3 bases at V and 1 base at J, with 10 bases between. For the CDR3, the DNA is TGCAGCGTTGACGGGGGATTATCTGGAAACACCATATATTTT. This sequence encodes CSVDGGLSGNTIYF.

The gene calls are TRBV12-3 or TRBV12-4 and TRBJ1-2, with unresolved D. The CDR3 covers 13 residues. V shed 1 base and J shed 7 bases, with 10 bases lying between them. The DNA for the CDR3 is TGTGCCAGCAGTTTAGACGGAAACAGTGGCTACACCTTC. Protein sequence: CASSLDGNSGYTF.

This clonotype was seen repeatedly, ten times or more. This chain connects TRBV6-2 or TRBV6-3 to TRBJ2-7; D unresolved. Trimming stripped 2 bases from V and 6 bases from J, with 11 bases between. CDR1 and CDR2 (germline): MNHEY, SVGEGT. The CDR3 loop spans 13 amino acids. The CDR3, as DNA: TGTGCCAGCAGTTACATCCCGGGTGGCGAGCAGTACGTC. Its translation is CASSYIPGGEQYV.

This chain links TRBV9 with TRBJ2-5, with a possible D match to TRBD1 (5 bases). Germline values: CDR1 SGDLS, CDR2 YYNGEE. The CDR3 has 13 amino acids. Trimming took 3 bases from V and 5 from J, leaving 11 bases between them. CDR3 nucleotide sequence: TGTGCCAGCAGCGCGCCAGCAGGGGAGACCCAGTACTTC. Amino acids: CASSAPAGETQYF.

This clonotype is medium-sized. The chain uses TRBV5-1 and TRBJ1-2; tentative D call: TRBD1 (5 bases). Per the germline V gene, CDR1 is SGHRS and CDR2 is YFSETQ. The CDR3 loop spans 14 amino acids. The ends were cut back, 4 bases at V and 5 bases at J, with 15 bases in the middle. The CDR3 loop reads CASSPDGARYGYTF. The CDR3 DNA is TGCGCCAGCAGCCCGGACGGGGCCCGGTATGGCTACACCTTC. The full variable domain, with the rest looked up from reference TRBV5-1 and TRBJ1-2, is KAGVTQTPRYLIKTRGQQVTLSCSPISGHRSVSWYQQTPGQGLQFLFEYFSETQRNKGNFPGRFSGRQFSNSRSEMNVSTLELGDSALYLCASSPDGARYGYTFGSGTRLTVV.

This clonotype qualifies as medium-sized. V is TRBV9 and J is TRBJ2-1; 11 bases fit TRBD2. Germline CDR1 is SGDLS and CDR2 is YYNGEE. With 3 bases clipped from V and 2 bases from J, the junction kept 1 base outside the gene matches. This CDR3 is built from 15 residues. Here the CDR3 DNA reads TGTGCCAGCAGCGCTAGCGGGGGGACCTACAATGAGCAGTTCTTC. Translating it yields CASSASGGTYNEQFF. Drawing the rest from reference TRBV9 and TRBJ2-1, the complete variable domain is DSGVTQTPKHLITATGQRVTLRCSPRSGDLSVYWYQQSLDQGLQFLIQYYNGEERAKGNILERFSAQQFPDLHSELNLSSLELGDSALYFCASSASGGTYNEQFFGPGTRLTVL.

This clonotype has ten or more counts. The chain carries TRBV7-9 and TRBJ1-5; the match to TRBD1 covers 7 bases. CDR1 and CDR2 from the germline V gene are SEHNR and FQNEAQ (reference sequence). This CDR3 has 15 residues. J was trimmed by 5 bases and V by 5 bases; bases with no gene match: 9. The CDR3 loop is CASSPTGDRYQPQHF. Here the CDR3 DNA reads TGTGCCAGCAGCCCTACCGGGGACAGATATCAGCCCCAGCATTTT.

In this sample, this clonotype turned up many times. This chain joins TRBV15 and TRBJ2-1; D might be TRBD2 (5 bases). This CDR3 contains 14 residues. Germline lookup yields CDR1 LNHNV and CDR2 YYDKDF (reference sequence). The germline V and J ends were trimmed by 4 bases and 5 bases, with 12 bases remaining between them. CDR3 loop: CATSTGLRDNEQFF. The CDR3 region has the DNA TGTGCCACCAGCACCGGACTTCGGGACAATGAGCAGTTCTTC. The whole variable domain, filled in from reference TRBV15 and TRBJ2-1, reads DAMVIQNPRYQVTQFGKPVTLSCSQTLNHNVMYWYQQKSSQAPKLLFHYYDKDFNNEADTPDNFQSRRPNTSFCFLDIRSPGLGDTAMYLCATSTGLRDNEQFFGPGTRLTVL.

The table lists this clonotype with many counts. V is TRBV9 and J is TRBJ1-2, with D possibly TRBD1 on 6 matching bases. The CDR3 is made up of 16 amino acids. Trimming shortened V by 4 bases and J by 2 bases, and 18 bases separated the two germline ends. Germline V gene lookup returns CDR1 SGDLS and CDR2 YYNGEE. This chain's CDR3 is CASSPPRTARNYGYTF. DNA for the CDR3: TGTGCCAGCAGCCCTCCACGGACAGCCAGGAACTATGGCTACACCTTC.

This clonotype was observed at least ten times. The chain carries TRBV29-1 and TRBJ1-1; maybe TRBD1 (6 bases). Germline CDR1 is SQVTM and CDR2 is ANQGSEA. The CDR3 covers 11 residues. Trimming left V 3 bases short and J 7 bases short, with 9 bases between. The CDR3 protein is CSVDRGNEAFF. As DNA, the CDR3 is TGCAGCGTTGACAGGGGAAATGAAGCTTTCTTT.

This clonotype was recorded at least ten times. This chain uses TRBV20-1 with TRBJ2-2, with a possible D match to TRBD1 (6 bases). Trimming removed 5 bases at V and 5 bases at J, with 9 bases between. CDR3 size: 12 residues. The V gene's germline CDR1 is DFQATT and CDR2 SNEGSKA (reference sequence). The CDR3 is CSARRGTGELFF. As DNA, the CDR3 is TGCAGTGCTCGCAGGGGAACCGGGGAGCTGTTTTTT.

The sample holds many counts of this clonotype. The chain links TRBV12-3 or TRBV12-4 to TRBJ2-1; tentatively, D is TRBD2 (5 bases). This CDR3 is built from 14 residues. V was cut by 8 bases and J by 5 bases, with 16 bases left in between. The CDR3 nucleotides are TGTGCCAGCGGCAACACCTGGAGGAACAATGAGCAGTTCTTC. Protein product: CASGNTWRNNEQFF.

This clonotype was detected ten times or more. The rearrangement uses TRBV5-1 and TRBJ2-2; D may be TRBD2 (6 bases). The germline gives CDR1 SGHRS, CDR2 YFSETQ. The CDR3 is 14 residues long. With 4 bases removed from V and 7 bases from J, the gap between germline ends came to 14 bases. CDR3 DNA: TGCGCCAGCAGCCTTCGGTCGGAGGGCGGGGAGCTGTTTTTT. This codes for CASSLRSEGGELFF.

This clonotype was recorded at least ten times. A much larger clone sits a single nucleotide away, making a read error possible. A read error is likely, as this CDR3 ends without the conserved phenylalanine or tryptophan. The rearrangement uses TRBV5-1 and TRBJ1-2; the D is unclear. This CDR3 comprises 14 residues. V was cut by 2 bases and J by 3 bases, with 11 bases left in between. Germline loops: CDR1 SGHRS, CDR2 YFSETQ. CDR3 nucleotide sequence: TGCGCCAGCAGCTTCGGAAATTTAGACTATGGCTACACCATC. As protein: CASSFGNLDYGYTI.

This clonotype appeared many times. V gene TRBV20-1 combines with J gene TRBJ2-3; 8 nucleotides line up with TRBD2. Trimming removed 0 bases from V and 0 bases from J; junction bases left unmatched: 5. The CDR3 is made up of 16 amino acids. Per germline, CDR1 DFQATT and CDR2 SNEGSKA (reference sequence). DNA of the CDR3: TGCAGTGCTAGAGATCGGGAGGGCTTTAGCACAGATACGCAGTATTTT. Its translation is CSARDREGFSTDTQYF.

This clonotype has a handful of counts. CDR3 in amino acids: CASSPPPDTQYF. CDR3 coding DNA: TGTGCCAGCAGCCCCCCCCCAGATACGCAGTATTTT. The genes are TRBV7-3 and TRBJ2-3; D gene uncertain. This CDR3 region has 12 residues. Germline assignment: CDR1 SGHTA and CDR2 FQGTGA. V shed 5 bases and J shed 4 bases, with 7 bases lying between them.

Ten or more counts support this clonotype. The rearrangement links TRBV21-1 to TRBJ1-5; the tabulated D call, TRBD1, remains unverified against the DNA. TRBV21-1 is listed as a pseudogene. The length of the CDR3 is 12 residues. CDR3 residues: CASSHRDKPQNF. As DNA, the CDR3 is TGTGCCAGCAGCCACAGGGACAAACCCCAGAATTTT.

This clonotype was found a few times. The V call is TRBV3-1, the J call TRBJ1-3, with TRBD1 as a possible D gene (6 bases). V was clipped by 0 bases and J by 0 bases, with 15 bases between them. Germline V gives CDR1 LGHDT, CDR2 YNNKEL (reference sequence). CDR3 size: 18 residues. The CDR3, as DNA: TGTGCCAGCAGCCAAGATCTACAGGGCCATCTCTCTGGAAACACCATATATTTT. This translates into CASSQDLQGHLSGNTIYF.

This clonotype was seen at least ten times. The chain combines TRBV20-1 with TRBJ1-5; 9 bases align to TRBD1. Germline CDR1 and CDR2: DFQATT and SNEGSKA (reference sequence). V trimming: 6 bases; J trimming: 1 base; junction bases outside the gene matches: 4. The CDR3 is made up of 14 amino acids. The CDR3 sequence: CSAADRGSNQPQHF. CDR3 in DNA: TGCAGTGCAGCCGACAGGGGGAGCAATCAGCCCCAGCATTTT.

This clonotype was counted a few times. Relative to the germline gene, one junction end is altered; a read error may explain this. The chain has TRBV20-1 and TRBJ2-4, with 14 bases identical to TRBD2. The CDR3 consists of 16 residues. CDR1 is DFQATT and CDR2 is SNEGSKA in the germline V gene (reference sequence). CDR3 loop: CSARGLAGGHGNILYF. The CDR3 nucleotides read TGCAGTGCTAGAGGACTAGCGGGGGGGCATGGAAACATTCTGTACTTC.

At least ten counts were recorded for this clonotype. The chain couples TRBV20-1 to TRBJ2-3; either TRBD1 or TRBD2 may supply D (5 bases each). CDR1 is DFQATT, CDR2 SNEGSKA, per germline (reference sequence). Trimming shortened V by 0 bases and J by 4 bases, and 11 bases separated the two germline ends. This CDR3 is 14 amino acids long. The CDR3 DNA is TGCAGTGCTAGAGACGGGGCAAGCCCAGATACGCAGTATTTT. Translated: CSARDGASPDTQYF.

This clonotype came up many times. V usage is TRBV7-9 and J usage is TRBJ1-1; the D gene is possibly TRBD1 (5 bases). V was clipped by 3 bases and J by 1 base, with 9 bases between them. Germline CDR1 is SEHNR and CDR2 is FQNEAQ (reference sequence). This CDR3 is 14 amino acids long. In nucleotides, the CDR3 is TGTGCCAGCAGCTTTGGGACGTCGAACACTGAAGCTTTCTTT. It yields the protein CASSFGTSNTEAFF. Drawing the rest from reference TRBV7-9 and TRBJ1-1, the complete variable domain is DTGVSQNPRHKITKRGQNVTFRCDPISEHNRLYWYRQTLGQGPEFLTYFQNEAQLEKSRLLSDRFSAERPKGSFSTLEIQRTEQGDSAMYLCASSFGTSNTEAFFGQGTRLTVV.